This T cell receptor (beta chain) was captured by sequencing in a study of Graves' ophthalmopathy and Graves' hyperthyroidism (dated by TCRdb to about 2018). As for the study more broadly: Hyperthyroidism was considered stable if no progression to ophthalmopathy occurred within 18 months of follow-up. To explore V-J signatures distinguishing ophthalmopathy from hyperthyroidism, a discovery set of approximately 100 patients (fewer than 45 ophthalmopathy, 57 stable hyperthyroidism) was enrolled. In about six hyperthyroidism patients, the T-cell repertoires found in thyroid tissue were compared with those found in blood. Once sampling was done, hyperthyroidism patients were given methimazole at a starting dose of 30 mg daily, while ophthalmopathy patients were given high-dose intravenous methylprednisolone. The independent validation cohort included 20 or so hyperthyroidism patients plus 17 patients who later progressed from hyperthyroidism to ophthalmopathy. In total, 120 to 150 blood samples were TCR-sequenced: around 42 ophthalmopathy, roughly 77 hyperthyroidism and roughly 17 hyperthyroidism-to-ophthalmopathy patients. TCR beta repertoire signatures were used to distinguish Graves' ophthalmopathy from Graves' hyperthyroidism and to predict progression to ophthalmopathy.

For repertoire sequencing, TCR beta CDR3 regions were amplified from RNA transcripts. HTBI primers and the Qiagen OneStep RT-PCR kit were used in a first-round RT-PCR, which was followed by a second-round multiplex PCR, size selection and purification. The libraries underwent paired-end sequencing with 100 bp reads on an Illumina HiSeq2000. The paper's processing steps were these. Reads were processed with SOAPnuke, discarding reads with adapters, uncalled bases, mean Phred below 15, or no exact constant-primer or identifier match. High-quality paired reads were merged with COPE v1.2.5. Clonotypes were defined as unique nucleotide sequences and were aligned to IMGT TRB V, D and J references using MiTCR v1.1. Only V-J combinations with frequency above 0.0001 were analysed, covering about 99% of repertoires. A TCR clonal expansion and chaos score per V-J combination was defined as the ratio of F50 clonal expansion to chaos observed in the TCRdist matrix. Welch's t-statistics and random forest were used to reduce features to about a dozen V-J combinations, which were fed into a naive Bayes classifier. Thyroid-blood repertoire similarity was quantified with the Morisita-Horn index. TCRdb redid the processing of the public reads, applying fastp at Q25 and MiXCR, and retained in-frame beta chains. CDR3 protein duplicates are merged, each entry listing the most common genes and DNA. None of the V and J calls come from the authors' own analysis; TCRdb made them. In all, the sample holds about 550,000 distinct CDR3 sequences, and under 45% of those were seen once. Approximately 4.1% of the sample is held by the ten biggest clonotypes.

Hyperthyroidism patients were newly diagnosed, were aged 18 to 65 years, and had a disease duration under 2 months. Patients with other autoimmune diseases, uncontrolled infections, pregnancy or lactation were excluded. Diagnosis was based on clinical symptoms, serum thyroxine, TRAb, thyroid ultrasound and orbital computed tomography. Total RNA was extracted using Trizol reagent, and RNA quality was checked on an Agilent 2100 Bioanalyzer. As to this clonotype: No antigen is known for it. No much larger clonotype is one base removed from it; base qualities were not supplied.

Overall study outcomes, separate from this receptor: Sample size was not statistically predetermined, and group allocation was not concealed from the investigators. Most expanded thyroid clonotypes with frequency above 0.001 were also detected in blood, suggesting blood repertoires may reflect the thyroid immune response. In validation, the model predicted ophthalmopathy progression with more than 55% sensitivity and around 72% specificity; eleven to twelve predicted patients were CT-confirmed with GO in a median of roughly 6.8 months. Ophthalmopathy was separated from stable hyperthyroidism by the 13-signature model with about 89% sensitivity and around 81% specificity in cross-validation and with 80%/75% in the test set.

CDR1 SQVTM and CDR2 ANQGSEA are derived from the germline V gene. The CDR3 has 15 amino acids, counting the end cysteine and phenylalanine. Left in the record is the CDR3 DNA by itself, 45 bases read in frame from the first base. V is reduced by 4 bases and J by 7 bases, leaving a spacing of 22 bases between them. The receptor was isolated from an adult man with Graves' hyperthyroidism. Sequenced: peripheral blood or thyroid tissue (not recorded which). Recombination joined TRBV29-1 with TRBJ1-1; TRBD1 could be the D gene, as 5 bases match. CDR3 reads: CSVGDGAGDYNEAFF. Here is the DNA: TGCAGCGTTGGGGACGGAGCGGGAGACTACAATGAAGCTTTCTTT.